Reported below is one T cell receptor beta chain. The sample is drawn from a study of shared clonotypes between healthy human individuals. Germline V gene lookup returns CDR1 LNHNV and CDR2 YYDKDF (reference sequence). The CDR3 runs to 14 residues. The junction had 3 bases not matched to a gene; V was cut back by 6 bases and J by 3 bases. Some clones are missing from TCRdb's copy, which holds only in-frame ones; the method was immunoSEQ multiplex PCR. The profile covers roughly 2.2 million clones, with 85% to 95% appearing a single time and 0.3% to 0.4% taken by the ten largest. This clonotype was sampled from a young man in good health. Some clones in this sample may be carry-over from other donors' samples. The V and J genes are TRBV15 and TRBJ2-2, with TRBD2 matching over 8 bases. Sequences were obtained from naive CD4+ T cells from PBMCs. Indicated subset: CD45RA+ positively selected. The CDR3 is CATRGTRDTGELFF. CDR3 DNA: TGTGCCACCAGAGGGACTAGGGACACCGGGGAGCTGTTTTTT.